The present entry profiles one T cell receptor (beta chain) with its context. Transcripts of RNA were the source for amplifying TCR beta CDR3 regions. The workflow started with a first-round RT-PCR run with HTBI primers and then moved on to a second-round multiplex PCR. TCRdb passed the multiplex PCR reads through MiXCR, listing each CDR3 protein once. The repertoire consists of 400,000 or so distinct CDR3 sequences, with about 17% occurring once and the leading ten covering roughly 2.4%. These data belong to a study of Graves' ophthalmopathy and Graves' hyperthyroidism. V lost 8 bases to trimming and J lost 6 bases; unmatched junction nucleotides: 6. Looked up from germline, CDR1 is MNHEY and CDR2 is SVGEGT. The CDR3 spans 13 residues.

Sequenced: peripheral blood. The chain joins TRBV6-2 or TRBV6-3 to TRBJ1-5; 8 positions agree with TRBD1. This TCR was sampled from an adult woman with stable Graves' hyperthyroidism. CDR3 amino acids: CASADRGGQPQHF. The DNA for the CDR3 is TGTGCCAGCGCCGACAGGGGAGGTCAGCCCCAGCATTTT.